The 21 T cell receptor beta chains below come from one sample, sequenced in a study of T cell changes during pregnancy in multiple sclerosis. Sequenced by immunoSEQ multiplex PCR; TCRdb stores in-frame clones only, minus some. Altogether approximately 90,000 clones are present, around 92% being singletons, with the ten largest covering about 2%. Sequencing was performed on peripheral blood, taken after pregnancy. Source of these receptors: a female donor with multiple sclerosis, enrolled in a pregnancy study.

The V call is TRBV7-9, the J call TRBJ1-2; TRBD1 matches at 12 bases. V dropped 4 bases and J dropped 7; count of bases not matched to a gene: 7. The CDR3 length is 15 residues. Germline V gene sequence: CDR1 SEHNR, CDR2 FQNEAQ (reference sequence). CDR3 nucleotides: TGTGCCAGCAGCTCGCCGGGACAGGGGGCGTTTGGCTACACCTTC. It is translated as CASSSPGQGAFGYTF.

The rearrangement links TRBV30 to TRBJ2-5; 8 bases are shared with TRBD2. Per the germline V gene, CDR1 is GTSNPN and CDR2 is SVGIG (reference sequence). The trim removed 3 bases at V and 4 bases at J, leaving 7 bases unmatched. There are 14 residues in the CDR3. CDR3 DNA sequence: TGTGCCTGGAGGGACGGGGGGGCGGGAGAGACCCAGTACTTC. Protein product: CAWRDGGAGETQYF. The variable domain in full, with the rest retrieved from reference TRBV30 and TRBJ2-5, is SQTIHQWPATLVQPVGSPLSLECTVEGTSNPNLYWYRQAAGRGLQLLFYSVGIGQISSEVPQNLSASRPQDRQFILSSKKLLLSDSGFYLCAWRDGGAGETQYFGPGTRLLVL.

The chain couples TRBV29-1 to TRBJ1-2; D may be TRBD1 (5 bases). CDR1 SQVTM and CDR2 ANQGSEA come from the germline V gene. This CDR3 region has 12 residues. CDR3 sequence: CSARHQGYGYTF. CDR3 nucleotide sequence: TGCAGTGCAAGACACCAGGGCTATGGCTACACCTTC.

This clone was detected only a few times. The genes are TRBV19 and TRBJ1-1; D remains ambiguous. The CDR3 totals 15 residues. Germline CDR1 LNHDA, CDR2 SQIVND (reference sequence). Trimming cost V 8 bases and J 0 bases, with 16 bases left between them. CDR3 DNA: TGTGCCAGTTGTGACGGAGATACTATGAACACTGAAGCTTTCTTT. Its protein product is CASCDGDTMNTEAFF.

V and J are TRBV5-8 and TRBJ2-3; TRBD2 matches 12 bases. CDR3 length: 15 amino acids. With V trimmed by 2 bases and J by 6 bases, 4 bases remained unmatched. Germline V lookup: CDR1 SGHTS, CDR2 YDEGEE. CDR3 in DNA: TGTGCCAGCAGCTTAATTCTAGCGGGGGGGGATACGCAGTATTTT. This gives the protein CASSLILAGGDTQYF.

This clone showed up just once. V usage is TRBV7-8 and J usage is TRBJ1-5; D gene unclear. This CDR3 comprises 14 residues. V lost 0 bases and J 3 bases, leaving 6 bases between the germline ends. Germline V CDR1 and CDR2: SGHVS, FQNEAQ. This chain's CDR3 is CASSLAGPNQPQHF. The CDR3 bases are TGTGCCAGCAGCTTAGCGGGCCCCAATCAGCCCCAGCATTTT.

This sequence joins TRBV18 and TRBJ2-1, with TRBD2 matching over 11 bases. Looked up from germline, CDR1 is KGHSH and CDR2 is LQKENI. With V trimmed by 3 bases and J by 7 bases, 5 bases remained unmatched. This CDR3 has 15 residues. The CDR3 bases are TGTGCCAGCTCACCTAGCGGGGGGGCCGGGAATGAGCAGTTCTTC. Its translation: CASSPSGGAGNEQFF.

For the CDR3, the DNA is TGTGCCAGCAGTTTCCATGAGTTCGCCGGGGAGCTGTTTTTT. Its protein is CASSFHEFAGELFF. The rearrangement joins TRBV6-4 to TRBJ2-2, with no clear D. The V and J ends lost 5 bases and 6 bases respectively, with 13 bases between them. From germline, CDR1 is MRHNA and CDR2 SNTAGT. The CDR3 contains 14 residues.

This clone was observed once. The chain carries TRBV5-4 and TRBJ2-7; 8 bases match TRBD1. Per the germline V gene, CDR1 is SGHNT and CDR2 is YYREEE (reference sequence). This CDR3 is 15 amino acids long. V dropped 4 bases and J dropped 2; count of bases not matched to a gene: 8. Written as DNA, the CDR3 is TGTGCCAGCAGCAGAACCGGGACAGGAACCTACGAGCAGTACTTC. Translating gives CASSRTGTGTYEQYF.

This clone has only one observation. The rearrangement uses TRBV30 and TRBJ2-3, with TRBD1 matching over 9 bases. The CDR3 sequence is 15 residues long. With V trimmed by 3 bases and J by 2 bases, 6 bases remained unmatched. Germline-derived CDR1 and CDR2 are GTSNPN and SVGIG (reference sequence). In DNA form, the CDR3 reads TGTGCCTGGAGACAGGGGGCCTCTTCCACAGATACGCAGTATTTT. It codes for CAWRQGASSTDTQYF.

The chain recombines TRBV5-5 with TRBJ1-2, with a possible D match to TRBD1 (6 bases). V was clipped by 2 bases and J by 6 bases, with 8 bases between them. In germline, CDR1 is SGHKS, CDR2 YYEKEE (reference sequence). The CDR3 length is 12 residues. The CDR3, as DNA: TGTGCCAGCAGCTTCTCAGGGGATGGCTACACCTTC. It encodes CASSFSGDGYTF.

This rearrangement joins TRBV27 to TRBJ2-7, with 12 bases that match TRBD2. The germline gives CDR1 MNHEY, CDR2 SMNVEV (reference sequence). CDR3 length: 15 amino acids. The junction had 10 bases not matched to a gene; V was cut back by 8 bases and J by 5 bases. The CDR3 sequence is CASHRLAGDYDEQYF. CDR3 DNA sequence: TGTGCCAGCCACAGACTAGCGGGAGATTATGACGAGCAGTACTTC.

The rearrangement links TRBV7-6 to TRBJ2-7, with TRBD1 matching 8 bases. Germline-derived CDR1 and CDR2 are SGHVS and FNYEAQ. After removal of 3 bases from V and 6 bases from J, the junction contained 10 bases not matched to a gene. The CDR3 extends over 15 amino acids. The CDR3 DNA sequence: TGTGCCAGCAGCTTTGGCGGACAGGGTTTCGGCGAGCAGTACTTC. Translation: CASSFGGQGFGEQYF. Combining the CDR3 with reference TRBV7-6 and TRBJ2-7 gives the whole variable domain GAGVSQSPRYKVTKRGQDVALRCDPISGHVSLYWYRQALGQGPEFLTYFNYEAQQDKSGLPNDRFSAERPEGSISTLTIQRTEQRDSAMYRCASSFGGQGFGEQYFGPGTRLTVT.

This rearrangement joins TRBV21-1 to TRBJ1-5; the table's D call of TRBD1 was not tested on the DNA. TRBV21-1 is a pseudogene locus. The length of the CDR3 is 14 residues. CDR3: CASRGTPSQGPQHF. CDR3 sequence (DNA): TGTGCCAGCAGAGGGACACCATCGCAAGGGCCCCAGCATTTT.

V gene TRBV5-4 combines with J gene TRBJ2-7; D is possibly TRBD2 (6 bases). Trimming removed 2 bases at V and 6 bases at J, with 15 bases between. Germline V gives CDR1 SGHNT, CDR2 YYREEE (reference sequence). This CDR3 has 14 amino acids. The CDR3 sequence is CASSFSGGAREQYF. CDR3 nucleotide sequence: TGTGCCAGCAGCTTCAGCGGAGGGGCCCGCGAGCAGTACTTC.

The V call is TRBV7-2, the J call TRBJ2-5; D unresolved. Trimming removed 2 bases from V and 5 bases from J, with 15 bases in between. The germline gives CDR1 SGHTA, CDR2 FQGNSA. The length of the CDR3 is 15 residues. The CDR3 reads CASSLRFSVRETQYF. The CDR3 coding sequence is TGTGCCAGCAGCTTACGGTTTAGTGTCCGTGAGACCCAGTACTTC.

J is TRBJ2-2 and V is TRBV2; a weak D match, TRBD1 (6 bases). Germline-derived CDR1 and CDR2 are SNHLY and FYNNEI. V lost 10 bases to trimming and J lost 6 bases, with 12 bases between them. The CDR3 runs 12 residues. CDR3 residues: CANSYRAGELFF. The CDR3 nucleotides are TGTGCCAACTCATACAGGGCCGGGGAGCTGTTTTTT.

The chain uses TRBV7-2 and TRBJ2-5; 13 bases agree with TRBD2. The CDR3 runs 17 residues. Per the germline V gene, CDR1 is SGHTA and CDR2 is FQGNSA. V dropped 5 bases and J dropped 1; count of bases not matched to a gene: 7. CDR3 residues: CASSPKLAGGSQETQYF. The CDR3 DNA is TGTGCCAGCAGCCCCAAACTAGCGGGAGGGAGCCAAGAGACCCAGTACTTC.

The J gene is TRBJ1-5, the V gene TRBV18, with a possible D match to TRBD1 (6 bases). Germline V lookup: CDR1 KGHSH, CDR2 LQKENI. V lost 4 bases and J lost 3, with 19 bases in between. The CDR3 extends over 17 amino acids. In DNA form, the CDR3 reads TGTGCCAGCTCACGGGGATTAGGGCAGGGACACAATCAGCCCCAGCATTTT. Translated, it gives CASSRGLGQGHNQPQHF.

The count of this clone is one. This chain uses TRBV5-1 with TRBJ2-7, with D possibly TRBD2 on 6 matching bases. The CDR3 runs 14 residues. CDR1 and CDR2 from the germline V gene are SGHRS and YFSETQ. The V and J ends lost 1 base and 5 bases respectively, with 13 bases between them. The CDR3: CASSLMTGEDEQYF. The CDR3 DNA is TGCGCCAGCAGCTTGATGACGGGAGAGGACGAGCAGTACTTC.

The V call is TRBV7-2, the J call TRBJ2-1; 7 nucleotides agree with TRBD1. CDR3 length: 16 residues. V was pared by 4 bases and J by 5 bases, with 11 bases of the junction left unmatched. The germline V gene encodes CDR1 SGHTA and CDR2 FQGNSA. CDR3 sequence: CASSSNLVDRDNEQFF. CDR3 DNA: TGTGCCAGCAGCTCCAACCTAGTAGACAGGGACAATGAGCAGTTCTTC.